The clone carrying this T cell receptor beta chain was detected only a few times. The record originates from a study of graft-versus-host responses after intestinal transplantation. With roughly 200,000 irradiated, violet-dye-labeled stimulator cells, roughly 200,000 CFSE-labeled responder cells were plated. There are 15 residues in the CDR3. V trimming: 3 bases; J trimming: 2 bases; junction bases outside the gene matches: 6. CDR1 is SGHAT and CDR2 is FQNNGV in the germline V gene. Clones were read by immunoSEQ multiplex PCR, and TCRdb kept only the in-frame ones, dropping some. The repertoire holds 9,900 or so clones, with about 30% as singletons.

The TCR originated in a human patient who received an intestinal transplant. The sample was alloreactive CD8+ T cells from a mixed lymphocyte reaction culture, taken before intestinal transplant. Subset specified: CFSE-low proliferating T cells sorted from roughly 6-day pre-transplant mixed lymphocyte reaction (GvH or HvG direction). V gene TRBV11-2 combines with J gene TRBJ2-5; 7 bases line up with TRBD2. The CDR3 protein is CASSFLARGQETQYF. CDR3 nucleotides: TGTGCCAGCAGCTTCCTCGCGCGGGGGCAAGAGACCCAGTACTTC.